One sample yielded the 3 T cell receptor beta chains listed below, sequenced in a study of cytomegalovirus exposure and HLA in healthy donors. The PCR ran on 60 Vbeta and 13 Jbeta primers. Here immunoSEQ multiplex PCR was the method, and the copy in TCRdb shows in-frame clones only, minus some. The table has more than 100,000 clones, about 86% seen once; the top ten hold roughly 5.2%. Input material: PBMCs. These receptors all stem from a woman aged 25-40 years in good health and CMV-seronegative.

The gene calls are TRBV30 and TRBJ2-2, with 8 nucleotides matching TRBD2. Germline V gene lookup returns CDR1 GTSNPN and CDR2 SVGIG (reference sequence). This CDR3 contains 18 residues. V dropped 0 bases and J dropped 7; count of bases not matched to a gene: 16. The CDR3 nucleotides are TGTGCCTGGAGTGTATGGAGTCTGGGACTAGTTAATGGCGGGGAGCTGTTTTTT. Protein product: CAWSVWSLGLVNGGELFF.

This clone has a single count. The V gene is TRBV28, the J gene TRBJ2-7; TRBD2 agrees at 9 bases. Germline V gene data show CDR1 as MDHEN and CDR2 as SYDVKM. This CDR3 has 15 residues. Germline trimming cut 3 bases from V and 4 bases from J; bases unmatched to any gene: 7. For the CDR3, the DNA is TGTGCCAGCAGTTTTCTTTTAGCGGGAGAGTACGAGCAGTACTTC. It translates to CASSFLLAGEYEQYF.

J is TRBJ1-4 and V is TRBV4-1; 10 bases are a match to TRBD1. V trimming: 6 bases; J trimming: 0 bases; junction bases outside the gene matches: 4. From germline, CDR1 is MGHRA and CDR2 YSYEKL. The CDR3 contains 16 residues. The CDR3: CASRPGTGATNEKLFF. The CDR3 bases are TGCGCCAGCAGACCCGGGACAGGGGCAACTAATGAAAAACTGTTTTTT.